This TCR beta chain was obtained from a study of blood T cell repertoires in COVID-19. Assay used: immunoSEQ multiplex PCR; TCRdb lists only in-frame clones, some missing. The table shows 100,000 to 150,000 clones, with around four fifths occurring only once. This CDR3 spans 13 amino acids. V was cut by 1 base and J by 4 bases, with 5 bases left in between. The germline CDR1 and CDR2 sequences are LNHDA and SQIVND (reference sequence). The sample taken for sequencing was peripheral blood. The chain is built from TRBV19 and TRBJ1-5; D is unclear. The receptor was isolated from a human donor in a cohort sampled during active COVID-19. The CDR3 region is CASSIGPNQPQHF. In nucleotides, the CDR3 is TGTGCCAGTAGTATAGGGCCAAATCAGCCCCAGCATTTT. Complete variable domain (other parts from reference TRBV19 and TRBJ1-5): DGGITQSPKYLFRKEGQNVTLSCEQNLNHDAMYWYRQDPGQGLRLIYYSQIVNDFQKGDIAEGYSVSREKKESFPLTVTSAQKNPTAFYLCASSIGPNQPQHFGDGTRLSIL.